This T cell receptor (beta chain) was retrieved from a study of T cells after yellow fever vaccination (dated by TCRdb to between 2018 and 2020). About the full investigation: The SMART-Seq v4 Ultra Low Input RNA kit was used to prepare libraries from fractions with low cell numbers. Bulk TCR alpha and beta repertoires were sequenced longitudinally to track T-cell clones before and after primary and booster YFV17D yellow fever vaccination. Two healthy male donors, one aged 18 to 30 and one aged 30 to 40 years, made up the cohort. Blood was drawn at multiple timepoints before and after primary and secondary immunization, with bulk PBMC replicates and cell subsets isolated.

The intended sense of this specimen's treatment or condition label: live attenuated yellow fever vaccine strain. At each blood-draw timepoint, two biological replicates of bulk PBMCs were obtained. A standard Ficoll-Paque protocol was used to isolate PBMCs from peripheral blood. TriZol was used to extract RNA from bulk PBMCs, CD4 and CD8 fractions, and dextramer-positive and dextramer-negative fractions. Broad study findings and their caveats: The secondary T-cell response was weaker than the primary response but faster, peaking on day 5 instead of day 15. After the booster, most clones that had expanded after primary vaccination were detected again (about 97% of CD4 and under 90% of CD8), suggesting broad maintenance of memory. FACS-sorted repertoires could contain abundant contaminating clonotypes from the bulk population, so computational filtering was required. A small fraction of clonotypes appeared in both the CD4 and CD8 compartments, likely as a result of convergent recombination. Because the study included only a couple of donors, the extent to which the findings can be generalized is limited.

Between the V and J ends, shortened by 8 bases and 0 bases respectively, the junction contains 16 bases. CDR1 MNHEY and CDR2 SVGEGT were looked up in the germline V gene. The CDR3 goes from the cysteine to the phenylalanine over 15 residues. CDR3 DNA is the only sequence kept; it has 45 bases, read in frame from the first base. This clonotype was seen a few times. It lacks a known antigen. Base qualities were left out, and no much larger clone turns up one base away. This sample was sequenced with an Illumina NovaSeq 6000. Synthesis of TCR cDNA relied on 5'RACE template switching, a step that introduced a universal primer site along with unique molecular identifiers. Priming for cDNA synthesis came from both the TCR alpha and TCR beta constant segments. Library amplification involved two PCR steps, and the second step added sample barcodes and sequencing adapters. Libraries were sequenced on Illumina HiSeq 2500 (2x100 bp) or NovaSeq (2x150 bp). On the authors' methods: MIGEC handled demultiplexing of reads and collapsing into UMI consensus sequences, while MiXCR performed V(D)J alignment. Clonotypes responding to the vaccine were identified with edgeR on replicate PBMC samples, with the criteria of FDR below 0.01 and a log2 fold change above 5 up to day 15. Each bulk clonotype was labeled CD4 or CD8 based on which sequenced repertoire, CD4 or CD8, contained the clonotype at higher abundance. TCRdb trimmed public reads at Q25 via fastp, called clones via MiXCR and kept in-frame beta chains. Each CDR3 protein appears once, grouped with its most common genes and DNA. TCRdb's processing, not the authors', yielded these V and J calls. The sample yields over 250,000 distinct CDR3 sequences; approximately 4% were counted once. The ten largest clones represent 20% to 25% of the sample.

The sample consisted of PBMCs, taken 5 days after the yellow fever booster vaccination. Recombination joined TRBV6-2 or TRBV6-3 with TRBJ1-1; no confident D gene assignment can be made. This receptor was obtained from a young man who received the YFV17D yellow fever vaccine. The base sequence is TGTGCCAGCGCTAAGACCTGGAATCTGAACACTGAAGCTTTCTTT. This translates into CASAKTWNLNTEAFF.